The 8 T cell receptor beta chains below were found in one sample sequenced in a study of blood T cell repertoires in COVID-19 (dated by TCRdb to about 2020). The library was made by the immunoSEQ multiplex PCR assay. This immuneACCESS table, as held by TCRdb, lists in-frame sequences with V and J called but not all clones. Of the missing ones, under half trace to an unresolved V gene in checked studies; the others have no known cause. In all, the sample holds 200,000 to 250,000 clones, and about 91% of those were seen once. The top ten clonotypes cover roughly 6.8% of the sample. The sequenced material came from peripheral blood. These receptors all come from a woman aged 25 to 39 with COVID-19, enrolled during active disease.

The chain is built from TRBV11-2 and TRBJ2-5; 7 bases align to TRBD2. CDR3 length: 17 residues. CDR1 is SGHAT and CDR2 is FQNNGV in the germline V gene. After removal of 0 bases from V and 4 bases from J, the junction contained 11 bases not matched to a gene. The CDR3, as DNA: TGTGCCAGCAGCTTAGAGACTAGCTATACCTTCCCAGAGACCCAGTACTTC. Residues: CASSLETSYTFPETQYF. The full variable domain, with the rest looked up from reference TRBV11-2 and TRBJ2-5, is EAGVAQSPRYKIIEKRQSVAFWCNPISGHATLYWYQQILGQGPKLLIQFQNNGVVDDSQLPKDRFSAERLKGVDSTLKIQPAKLEDSAVYLCASSLETSYTFPETQYFGPGTRLLVL.

V and J are TRBV4-3 and TRBJ1-2; D is unresolved. This CDR3 region has 15 residues. V dropped 0 bases and J dropped 3 bases, with 11 bases sitting between them. Germline V lookup: CDR1 LGHNA, CDR2 YSLEER. The CDR3 DNA is TGCGCCAGCAGCCAAGATTATCCTGCGCACTATGGCTACACCTTC. This sequence encodes CASSQDYPAHYGYTF.

J is TRBJ1-4 and V is TRBV18; tentative D call: TRBD1 (6 bases). V shed 4 bases and J shed 8 bases, with 11 bases lying between them. Germline V gene data show CDR1 as KGHSH and CDR2 as LQKENI. The CDR3 runs to 13 residues. The CDR3 is CASSRGQNEKLFF. The CDR3, as DNA: TGTGCCAGCTCACGTGGACAGAACGAAAAACTGTTTTTT.

The CDR3 region has the DNA TGTGCCAGCAGCTGGGGGACAGGGGATAATTCACCCCTCCACTTT. It encodes CASSWGTGDNSPLHF. The chain couples TRBV5-6 to TRBJ1-6, with 10 nucleotides matching TRBD1. The CDR3 is 15 amino acids. V shed 3 bases, J shed 5 bases, and the junction held 2 bases outside the gene matches. Germline V gives CDR1 SGHDT, CDR2 YYEEEE.

The gene calls are TRBV30 and TRBJ1-4; 7 nucleotides agree with TRBD1. The CDR3 spans 18 residues. Unmatched junction bases numbered 16, after V lost 3 bases and J lost 3 bases. From germline, CDR1 is GTSNPN and CDR2 SVGIG (reference sequence). CDR3 in DNA: TGTGCCTGGAGCCCGGGACAGCGAAACAACAACCCTAATGAAAAACTGTTTTTT. Amino acids: CAWSPGQRNNNPNEKLFF.

The chain joins TRBV10-3 to TRBJ1-6; no firm D call. CDR3 length equals 14 residues. V was shortened by 4 bases and J by 3 bases, with 7 bases between the two germline ends. The germline gives CDR1 ENHRY, CDR2 SYGVKD. Here the CDR3 DNA reads TGTGCCATCAGTGGCGGAGACTATAATTCACCCCTCCACTTT. This gives the protein CAISGGDYNSPLHF.

The sample holds one count of this clone. The chain couples TRBV15 to TRBJ1-1; 7 bases are shared with TRBD1. The J segment lost 0 bases and the V segment lost 0 bases, leaving 10 bases of the junction unmatched. Germline CDR1 LNHNV, CDR2 YYDKDF (reference sequence). The length of the CDR3 is 18 residues. The CDR3 here is CATSRDRGRGLLNTEAFF. CDR3 nucleotides: TGTGCCACCAGCAGAGATAGGGGTAGGGGGCTTTTGAACACTGAAGCTTTCTTT.

V and J are TRBV24-1 and TRBJ2-3, with D possibly TRBD2 on 5 matching bases. The CDR3 has 14 residues. Germline-derived CDR1 and CDR2 are KGHDR and SFDVKD. V shed 1 base and J shed 6 bases, with 10 bases lying between them. The CDR3 sequence is CATSDFGPGDTQYF. The CDR3 region has the DNA TGTGCCACCAGTGATTTCGGCCCGGGGGATACGCAGTATTTT.